The 7 T cell receptor beta chains given below trace back to one sample, sequenced in a study of cytomegalovirus exposure and HLA in healthy donors. The PCR was carried out with 60 Vbeta primers and 13 Jbeta primers. Here immunoSEQ multiplex PCR was the method, and the copy in TCRdb shows in-frame clones only, minus some. Seen here are around 99,000 clones, around four fifths observed once, and the top ten hold about 7.7%. Material for sequencing was PBMCs. These receptors all stem from a woman between 50 and 59 years old in good health and CMV-seropositive.

Turning to this clone: At one boundary the junction diverges from the germline segment, which might be a read error. This chain links TRBV7-7 with TRBJ2-1; maybe TRBD2 (6 bases). Germline CDR1 and CDR2: SSHAT and FNYEAQ (reference sequence). The CDR3 loop spans 16 amino acids. CDR3 nucleotide sequence: TGTGCTAGCAGCTTACCCGGACAAGCGGGTTACAATGAGCAGTTCTTC. Amino acids: CASSLPGQAGYNEQFF.

Comments on this clone: A junction boundary mismatches the germline segment, possibly from a read error. The chain is built from TRBV7-6 and TRBJ2-6, with a weak D call TRBD1 (5 bases). This CDR3 contains 15 residues. Germline CDR1 and CDR2: SGHVS and FNYEAQ. In DNA form, the CDR3 reads TGTGCCAGCAGCTTAGCGGGTGTTGGGGCCAACGGCCTGACTTTC. It encodes CASSLAGVGANGLTF.

V is TRBV11-3 and J is TRBJ2-3, with TRBD2 as a possible D gene (6 bases). The CDR3 sequence is 15 residues long. V was trimmed by 0 bases and J by 3 bases, leaving 10 bases between them. Germline lookup yields CDR1 SGHNT and CDR2 YENEEA. CDR3 in DNA: TGTGCCAGCAGCTTAGACGGGAGTAAGACAGATACGCAGTATTTT. Encoded protein: CASSLDGSKTDTQYF.

In the case of this clone: One end of the junction does not line up with germline, which may come from a read error. As DNA, the CDR3 is TGTTCCAGCAGCTCAACTGTGTTCTACACCTTC. It translates to CSSSSTVFYTF. The chain employs TRBV7-9 and TRBJ1-2; D is undetermined. Germline V gene sequence: CDR1 SEHNR, CDR2 FQNEAQ (reference sequence). The CDR3 loop spans 11 amino acids.

The sample holds one count of this clone. This sequence joins TRBV7-2 and TRBJ1-6; D uncertain. V dropped 5 bases and J dropped 0 bases, with 5 bases sitting between them. Germline V CDR1 and CDR2: SGHTA, FQGNSA. The CDR3 extends over 14 amino acids. The DNA for the CDR3 is TGTGCCAGCAGCCCGAGCTCCTATAATTCACCCCTCCACTTT. Translation gives CASSPSSYNSPLHF.

V is TRBV11-2 and J is TRBJ2-5, with 7 positions matching TRBD2. The CDR3 extends over 15 amino acids. CDR1 and CDR2 (germline): SGHAT, FQNNGV. The junction had 8 bases not matched to a gene; V was cut back by 4 bases and J by 3 bases. The chain's CDR3 is CASSSSWGGEETQYF. For the CDR3, the DNA is TGTGCCAGCAGCTCCTCATGGGGGGGGGAAGAGACCCAGTACTTC.

The chain recombines TRBV25-1 with TRBJ2-5; 11 bases align to TRBD2. The germline CDR1 and CDR2 sequences are MGHDK and SYGVNS. V gave up 3 bases and J gave up 3 bases; unmatched junction bases: 3. The CDR3 covers 15 residues. CDR3 in amino acids: CASSDFSGREETQYF. In DNA, the CDR3 is TGTGCCAGCAGTGATTTTAGCGGGAGGGAAGAGACCCAGTACTTC.